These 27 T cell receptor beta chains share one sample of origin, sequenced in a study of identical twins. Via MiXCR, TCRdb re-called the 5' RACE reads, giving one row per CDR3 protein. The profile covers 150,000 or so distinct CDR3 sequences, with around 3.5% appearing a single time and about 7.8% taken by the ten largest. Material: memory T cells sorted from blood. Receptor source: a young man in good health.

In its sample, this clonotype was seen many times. The CDR3 loop is CASSLTGAQPQHF. In DNA form, the CDR3 reads TGTGCCAGCAGCTTGACAGGGGCTCAGCCCCAGCATTTT. The gene calls are TRBV12-3 or TRBV12-4 and TRBJ1-5, with 8 bases fitting TRBD1. CDR3 length: 13 residues. The junction had 4 bases not matched to a gene; V was cut back by 6 bases and J by 6 bases.

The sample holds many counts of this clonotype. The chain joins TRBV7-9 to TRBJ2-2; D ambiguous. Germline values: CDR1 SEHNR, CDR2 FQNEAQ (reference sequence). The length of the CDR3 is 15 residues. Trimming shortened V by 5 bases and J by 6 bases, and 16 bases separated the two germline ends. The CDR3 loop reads CASSRKTEVPGELFF. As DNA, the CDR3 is TGTGCCAGCAGCCGGAAAACGGAAGTTCCCGGGGAGCTGTTTTTT. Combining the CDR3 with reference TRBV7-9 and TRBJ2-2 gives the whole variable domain DTGVSQNPRHKITKRGQNVTFRCDPISEHNRLYWYRQTLGQGPEFLTYFQNEAQLEKSRLLSDRFSAERPKGSFSTLEIQRTEQGDSAMYLCASSRKTEVPGELFFGEGSRLTVL.

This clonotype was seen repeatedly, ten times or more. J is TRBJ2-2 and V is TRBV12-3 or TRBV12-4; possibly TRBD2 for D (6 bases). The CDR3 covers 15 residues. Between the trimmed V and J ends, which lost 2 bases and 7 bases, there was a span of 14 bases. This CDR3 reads CASSLWGTGSGELFF. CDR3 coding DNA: TGTGCCAGCAGTTTATGGGGCACCGGGAGCGGGGAGCTGTTTTTT.

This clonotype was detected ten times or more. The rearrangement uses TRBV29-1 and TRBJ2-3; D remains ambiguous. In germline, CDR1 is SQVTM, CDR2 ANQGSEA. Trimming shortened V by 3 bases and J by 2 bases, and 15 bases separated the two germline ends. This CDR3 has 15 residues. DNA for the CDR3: TGCAGCGTTGAGAAGTGGGGTGATGTCACAGATACGCAGTATTTT. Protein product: CSVEKWGDVTDTQYF.

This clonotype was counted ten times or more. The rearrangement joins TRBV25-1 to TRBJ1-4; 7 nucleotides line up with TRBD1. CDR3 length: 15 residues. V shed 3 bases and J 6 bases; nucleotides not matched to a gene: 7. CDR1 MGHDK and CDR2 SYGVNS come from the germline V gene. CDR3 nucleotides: TGTGCCAGCAGTGATATTCTCGACAGGGATGAAAAACTGTTTTTT. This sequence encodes CASSDILDRDEKLFF.

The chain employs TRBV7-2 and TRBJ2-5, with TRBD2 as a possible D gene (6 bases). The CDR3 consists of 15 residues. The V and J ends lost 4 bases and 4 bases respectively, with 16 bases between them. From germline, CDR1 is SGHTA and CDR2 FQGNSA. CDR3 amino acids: CASSYGTGVGETQYF. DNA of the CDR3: TGTGCCAGCAGCTATGGGACGGGAGTCGGAGAGACCCAGTACTTC.

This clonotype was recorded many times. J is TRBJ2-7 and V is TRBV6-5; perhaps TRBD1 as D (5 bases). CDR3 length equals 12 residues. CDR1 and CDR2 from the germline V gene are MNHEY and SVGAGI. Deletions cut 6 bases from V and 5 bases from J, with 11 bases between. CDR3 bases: TGTGCCAGCAGCACCCAGGGCCACGAGCAGTACTTC. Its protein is CASSTQGHEQYF.

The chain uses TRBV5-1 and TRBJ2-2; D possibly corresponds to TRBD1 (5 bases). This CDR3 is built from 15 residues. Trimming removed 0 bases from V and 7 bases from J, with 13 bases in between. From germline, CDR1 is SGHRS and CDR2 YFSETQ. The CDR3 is CASSLEPGKGGELFF. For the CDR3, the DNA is TGCGCCAGCAGCTTGGAACCAGGGAAGGGCGGGGAGCTGTTTTTT.

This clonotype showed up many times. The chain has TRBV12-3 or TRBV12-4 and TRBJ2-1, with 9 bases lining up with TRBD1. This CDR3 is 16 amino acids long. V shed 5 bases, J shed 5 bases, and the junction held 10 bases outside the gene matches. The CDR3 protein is CASSPVGQGYNNEQFF. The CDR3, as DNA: TGTGCCAGCAGTCCCGTGGGACAGGGATATAACAATGAGCAGTTCTTC.

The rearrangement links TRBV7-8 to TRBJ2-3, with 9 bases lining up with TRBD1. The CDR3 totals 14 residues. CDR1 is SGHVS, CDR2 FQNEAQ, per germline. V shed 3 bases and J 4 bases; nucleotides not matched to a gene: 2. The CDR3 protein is CASSFDRGSDTQYF. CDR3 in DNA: TGTGCCAGCAGCTTTGACAGGGGGTCAGATACGCAGTATTTT. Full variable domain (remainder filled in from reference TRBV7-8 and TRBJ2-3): GAGVSQSPRYKVAKRGQDVALRCDPISGHVSLFWYQQALGQGPEFLTYFQNEAQLDKSGLPSDRFFAERPEGSVSTLKIQRTQQEDSAVYLCASSFDRGSDTQYFGPGTRLTVL.

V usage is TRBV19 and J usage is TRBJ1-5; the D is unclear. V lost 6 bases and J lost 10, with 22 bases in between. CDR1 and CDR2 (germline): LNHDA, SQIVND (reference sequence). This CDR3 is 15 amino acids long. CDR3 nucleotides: TGTGCCAGTAGCAGAAATGTGGCGATGAATCGACCCCAGCATTTT. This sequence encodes CASSRNVAMNRPQHF.

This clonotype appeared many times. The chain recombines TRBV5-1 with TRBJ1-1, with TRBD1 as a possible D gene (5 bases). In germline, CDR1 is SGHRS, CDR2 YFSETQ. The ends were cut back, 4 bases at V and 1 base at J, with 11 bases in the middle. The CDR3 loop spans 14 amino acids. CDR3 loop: CASSPPTANTEAFF. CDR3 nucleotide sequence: TGCGCCAGCAGCCCGCCGACAGCGAACACTGAAGCTTTCTTT.

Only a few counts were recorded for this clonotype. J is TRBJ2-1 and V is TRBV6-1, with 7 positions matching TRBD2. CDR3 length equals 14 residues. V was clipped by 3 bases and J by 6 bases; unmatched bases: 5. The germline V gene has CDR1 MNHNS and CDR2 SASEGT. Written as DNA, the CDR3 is TGTGCCAGCAGTGAGGGAGGGCCTGGCAATGAGCAGTTCTTC. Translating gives CASSEGGPGNEQFF.

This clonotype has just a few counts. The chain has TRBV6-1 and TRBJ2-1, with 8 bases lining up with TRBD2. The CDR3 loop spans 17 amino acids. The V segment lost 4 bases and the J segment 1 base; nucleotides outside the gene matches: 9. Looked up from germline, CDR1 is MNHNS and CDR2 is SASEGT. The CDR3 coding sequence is TGTGCCAGCAGTGGTGGTGCTAGCGGGCAGTCCTACAATGAGCAGTTCTTC. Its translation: CASSGGASGQSYNEQFF.

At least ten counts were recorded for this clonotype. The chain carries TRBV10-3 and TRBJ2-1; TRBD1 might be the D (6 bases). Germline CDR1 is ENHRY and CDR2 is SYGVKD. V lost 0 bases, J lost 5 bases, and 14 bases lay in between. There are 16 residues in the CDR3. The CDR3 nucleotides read TGTGCCATCAGTGAGTCGGACCGCACAGGGCACAATGAGCAGTTCTTC. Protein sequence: CAISESDRTGHNEQFF.

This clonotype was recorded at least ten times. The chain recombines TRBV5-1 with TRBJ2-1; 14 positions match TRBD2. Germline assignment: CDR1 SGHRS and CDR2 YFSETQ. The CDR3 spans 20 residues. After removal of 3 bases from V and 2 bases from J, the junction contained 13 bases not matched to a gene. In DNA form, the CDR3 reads TGCGCCAGCAGCTGGGGCGGGACTAGCGGGAGTGGTATGACCTACAATGAGCAGTTCTTC. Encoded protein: CASSWGGTSGSGMTYNEQFF. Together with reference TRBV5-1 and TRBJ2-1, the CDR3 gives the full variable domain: KAGVTQTPRYLIKTRGQQVTLSCSPISGHRSVSWYQQTPGQGLQFLFEYFSETQRNKGNFPGRFSGRQFSNSRSEMNVSTLELGDSALYLCASSWGGTSGSGMTYNEQFFGPGTRLTVL.

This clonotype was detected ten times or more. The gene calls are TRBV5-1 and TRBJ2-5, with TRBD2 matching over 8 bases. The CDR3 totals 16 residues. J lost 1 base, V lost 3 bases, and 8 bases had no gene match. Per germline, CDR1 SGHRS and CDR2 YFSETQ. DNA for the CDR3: TGCGCCAGCAGCTGGCAACTAGCGGATGGCCAAGAGACCCAGTACTTC. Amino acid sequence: CASSWQLADGQETQYF.

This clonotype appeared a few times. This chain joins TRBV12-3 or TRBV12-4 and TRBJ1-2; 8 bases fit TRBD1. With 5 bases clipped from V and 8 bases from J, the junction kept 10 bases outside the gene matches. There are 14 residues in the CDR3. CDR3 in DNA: TGTGCCAGCAGTACCGGGACAGGCGCGCGAGGCTACACCTTC. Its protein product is CASSTGTGARGYTF.

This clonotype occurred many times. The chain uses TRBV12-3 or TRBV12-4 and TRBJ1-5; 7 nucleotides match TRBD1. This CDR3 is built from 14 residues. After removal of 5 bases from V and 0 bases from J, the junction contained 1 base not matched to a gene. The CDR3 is CASSQGGSNQPQHF. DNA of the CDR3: TGTGCCAGCAGTCAGGGGGGTAGCAATCAGCCCCAGCATTTT.

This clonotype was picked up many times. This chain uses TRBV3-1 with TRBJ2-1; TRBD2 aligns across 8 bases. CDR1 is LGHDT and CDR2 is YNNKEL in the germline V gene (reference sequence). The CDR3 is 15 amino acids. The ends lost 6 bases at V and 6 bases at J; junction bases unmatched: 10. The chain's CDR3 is CASSYGTSARNEQFF. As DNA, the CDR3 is TGTGCCAGCAGTTATGGGACTAGTGCCCGCAATGAGCAGTTCTTC.

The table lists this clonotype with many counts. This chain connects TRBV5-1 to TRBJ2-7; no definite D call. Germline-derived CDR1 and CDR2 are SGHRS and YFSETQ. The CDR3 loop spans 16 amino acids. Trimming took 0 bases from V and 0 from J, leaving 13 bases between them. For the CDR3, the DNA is TGCGCCAGCAGCTTGGATCCAGCCGTAAGCTCCTACGAGCAGTACTTC. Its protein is CASSLDPAVSSYEQYF.

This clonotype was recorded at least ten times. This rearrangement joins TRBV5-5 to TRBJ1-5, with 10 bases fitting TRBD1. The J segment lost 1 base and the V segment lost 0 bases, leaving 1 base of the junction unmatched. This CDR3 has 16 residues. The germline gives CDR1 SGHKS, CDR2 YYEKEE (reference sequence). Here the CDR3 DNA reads TGTGCCAGCAGCTTGGGGGACAGGGGAAGCAATCAGCCCCAGCATTTT. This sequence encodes CASSLGDRGSNQPQHF.

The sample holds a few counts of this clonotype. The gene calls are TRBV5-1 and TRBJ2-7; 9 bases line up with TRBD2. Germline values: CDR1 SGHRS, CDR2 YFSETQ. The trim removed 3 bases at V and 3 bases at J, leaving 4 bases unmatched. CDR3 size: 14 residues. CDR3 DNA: TGCGCCAGCAGCTCGGCGGGGGGGGACTACGAGCAGTACTTC. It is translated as CASSSAGGDYEQYF.

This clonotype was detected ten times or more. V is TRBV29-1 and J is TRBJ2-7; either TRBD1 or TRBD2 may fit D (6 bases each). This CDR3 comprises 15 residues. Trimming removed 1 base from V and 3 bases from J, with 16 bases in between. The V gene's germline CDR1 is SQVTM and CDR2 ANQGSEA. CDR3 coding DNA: TGCAGCGTTGAAGGGGAGGCGGGACAAAACTACGAGCAGTACTTC. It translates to CSVEGEAGQNYEQYF.

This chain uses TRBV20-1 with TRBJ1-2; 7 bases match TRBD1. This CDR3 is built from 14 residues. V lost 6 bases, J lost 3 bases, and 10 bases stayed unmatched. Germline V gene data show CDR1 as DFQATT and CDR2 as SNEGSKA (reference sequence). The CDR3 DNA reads TGCAGTGCCCACCAAACAGGGGTCGACTATGGCTACACCTTC. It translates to CSAHQTGVDYGYTF.

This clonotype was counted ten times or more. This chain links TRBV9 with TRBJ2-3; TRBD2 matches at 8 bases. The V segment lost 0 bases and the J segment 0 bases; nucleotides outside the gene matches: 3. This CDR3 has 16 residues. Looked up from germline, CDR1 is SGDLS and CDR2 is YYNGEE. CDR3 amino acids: CASSVAGGPSTDTQYF. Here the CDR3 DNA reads TGTGCCAGCAGCGTAGCGGGAGGGCCTAGCACAGATACGCAGTATTTT. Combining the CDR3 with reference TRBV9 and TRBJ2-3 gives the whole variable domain DSGVTQTPKHLITATGQRVTLRCSPRSGDLSVYWYQQSLDQGLQFLIQYYNGEERAKGNILERFSAQQFPDLHSELNLSSLELGDSALYFCASSVAGGPSTDTQYFGPGTRLTVL.

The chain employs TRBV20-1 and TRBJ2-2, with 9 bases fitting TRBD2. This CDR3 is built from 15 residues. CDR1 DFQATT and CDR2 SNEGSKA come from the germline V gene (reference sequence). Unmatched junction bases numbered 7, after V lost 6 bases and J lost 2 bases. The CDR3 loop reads CSAKLAGSNTGELFF. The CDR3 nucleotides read TGCAGTGCAAAGCTAGCGGGAAGCAACACCGGGGAGCTGTTTTTT.